The 18 T cell receptor beta chains reported below all come from one sample, sequenced in a study of T cell changes during pregnancy in multiple sclerosis. The protocol was immunoSEQ multiplex PCR, while the TCRdb copy is restricted to in-frame clones and leaves out a portion. The data show about 44,000 clones, approximately 92% seen once. The sample taken for sequencing was peripheral blood. These receptors originate from a female donor with multiple sclerosis, enrolled in a pregnancy study.

The chain links TRBV10-1 to TRBJ2-4; D gene uncertain. V was shortened by 2 bases and J by 12 bases, with 11 bases between the two germline ends. This CDR3 is 12 amino acids long. The V gene's germline CDR1 is WNHNN and CDR2 SYGVQD (reference sequence). The CDR3 DNA is TGCGCCAGCAGTGAGGACCAGGAGTCTCAGTACTTC. This translates into CASSEDQESQYF.

The rearrangement joins TRBV28 to TRBJ1-5; the match to TRBD1 covers 7 bases. Germline CDR1 MDHEN, CDR2 SYDVKM. J lost 0 bases, V lost 3 bases, and 8 bases had no gene match. This CDR3 is built from 17 residues. As DNA, the CDR3 is TGTGCCAGCAGTTTCCCCACAGGGGCAAATAGCAATCAGCCCCAGCATTTT. This codes for CASSFPTGANSNQPQHF. Full variable domain (missing parts from reference TRBV28 and TRBJ1-5): DVKVTQSSRYLVKRTGEKVFLECVQDMDHENMFWYRQDPGLGLRLIYFSYDVKMKEKGDIPEGYSVSREKKERFSLILESASTNQTSMYLCASSFPTGANSNQPQHFGDGTRLSIL.

V is TRBV5-1 and J is TRBJ2-3; D not resolved. The CDR3 runs 14 residues. Looked up from germline, CDR1 is SGHRS and CDR2 is YFSETQ. Trimming shortened V by 4 bases and J by 1 base, and 10 bases separated the two germline ends. Here the CDR3 reads CASSLALGTDTQYF. DNA for the CDR3: TGCGCCAGCAGCCTGGCCCTTGGCACAGATACGCAGTATTTT.

J is TRBJ2-2 and V is TRBV6-1; tentatively, D is TRBD1 (6 bases). The CDR3 runs 14 residues. V lost 7 bases and J lost 2, with 11 bases in between. Germline loops: CDR1 MNHNS, CDR2 SASEGT. The CDR3 coding sequence is TGTGCCAGCATAACCGGGACAAACACCGGGGAGCTGTTTTTT. Protein: CASITGTNTGELFF.

The V call is TRBV5-6, the J call TRBJ2-1; D gene unclear. Germline V gives CDR1 SGHDT, CDR2 YYEEEE. Trimming removed 0 bases from V and 7 bases from J, with 14 bases in between. The CDR3 runs 15 residues. This CDR3 is CASSLVEARLNEQFF. The DNA of the CDR3 is TGTGCCAGCAGCTTGGTTGAGGCCCGTTTGAATGAGCAGTTCTTC.

The chain's CDR3 is CASSRQGANTGELFF. CDR3 nucleotide sequence: TGTGCCAGCAGCCGACAGGGGGCCAACACCGGGGAGCTGTTTTTT. This sequence joins TRBV11-2 and TRBJ2-2; 10 bases align to TRBD1. CDR3 size: 15 residues. The germline gives CDR1 SGHAT, CDR2 FQNNGV. Unmatched junction bases numbered 2, after V lost 5 bases and J lost 2 bases.

The gene calls are TRBV6-5 and TRBJ2-7, with D possibly being TRBD1 or TRBD2 (5 bases each). The CDR3 runs to 14 residues. V lost 6 bases and J 5 bases, leaving 17 bases between the germline ends. Germline values: CDR1 MNHEY, CDR2 SVGAGI. In nucleotides, the CDR3 is TGTGCCAGCAGGAGGGAGACAGACTTCCACGAGCAGTACTTC. The encoded protein is CASRRETDFHEQYF.

This rearrangement joins TRBV5-1 to TRBJ1-4; D is perhaps TRBD1 (5 bases). Trimming removed 6 bases at V and 0 bases at J, with 15 bases between. The CDR3 loop spans 16 amino acids. Germline CDR1 and CDR2: SGHRS and YFSETQ. The CDR3 region has the DNA TGCGCCAGCACCGTTTTGGGGCCAACAACTAATGAAAAACTGTTTTTT. Encoded protein: CASTVLGPTTNEKLFF.

This clone was observed a single time. The chain joins TRBV4-2 to TRBJ2-5, with TRBD2 matching 13 bases. The germline V gene has CDR1 LGHNA and CDR2 YNFKEQ. The CDR3 is 14 amino acids. V dropped 8 bases and J dropped 0; count of bases not matched to a gene: 0. CDR3 in DNA: TGTGCCAGCGGGACTAGCGGGGACCAAGAGACCCAGTACTTC. Translation gives CASGTSGDQETQYF.

The V call is TRBV5-4, the J call TRBJ2-2; 13 bases match TRBD2. V shed 4 bases and J 2 bases; nucleotides not matched to a gene: 5. This CDR3 spans 17 amino acids. The germline CDR1 and CDR2 sequences are SGHNT and YYREEE (reference sequence). CDR3 coding DNA: TGTGCCAGCAGCACAGCGGGACTAGCGGGAAACACCGGGGAGCTGTTTTTT. It yields the protein CASSTAGLAGNTGELFF.

The CDR3 spells CASSADRYNEQFF. Here the CDR3 DNA reads TGTGCCAGCAGTGCGGACAGGTATAATGAGCAGTTCTTC. V is TRBV27 and J is TRBJ2-1, with 7 bases that match TRBD1. Germline V lookup: CDR1 MNHEY, CDR2 SMNVEV (reference sequence). The ends lost 5 bases at V and 7 bases at J; junction bases unmatched: 5. The CDR3 totals 13 residues.

The CDR3 sequence: CASSSRTGGETQYF. For the CDR3, the DNA is TGTGCCAGCAGTTCTCGGACAGGTGGGGAGACCCAGTACTTC. This sequence joins TRBV27 and TRBJ2-5; 7 bases fit TRBD1. Germline CDR1 is MNHEY and CDR2 is SMNVEV (reference sequence). The length of the CDR3 is 14 residues. Germline trimming cut 4 bases from V and 5 bases from J; bases unmatched to any gene: 7.

The chain combines TRBV19 with TRBJ1-1; the D is unclear. The CDR3 covers 15 residues. Germline-derived CDR1 and CDR2 are LNHDA and SQIVND (reference sequence). V was clipped by 0 bases and J by 0 bases, with 8 bases between them. The CDR3 protein is CASSIDPLVNTEAFF. As DNA, the CDR3 is TGTGCCAGTAGTATAGATCCCTTAGTGAACACTGAAGCTTTCTTT.

The chain joins TRBV18 to TRBJ2-1; unclear D gene. The CDR3 totals 16 residues. The germline gives CDR1 KGHSH, CDR2 LQKENI. V dropped 2 bases and J dropped 5 bases, with 16 bases sitting between them. The CDR3 loop reads CASSPTQHRGNNEQFF. The CDR3 bases are TGTGCCAGCTCACCAACCCAACACCGCGGCAACAATGAGCAGTTCTTC.

The chain combines TRBV19 with TRBJ1-1; D gene unclear. There are 16 residues in the CDR3. Germline lookup yields CDR1 LNHDA and CDR2 SQIVND (reference sequence). V dropped 3 bases and J dropped 7 bases, with 21 bases sitting between them. The CDR3 coding sequence is TGTGCCAGTAGTATGGGTATGGCGTTCAGCAGCGGTGAAGCTTTCTTT. Its translation: CASSMGMAFSSGEAFF.

The chain has TRBV28 and TRBJ2-3; D uncertain. This CDR3 has 16 amino acids. V lost 1 base and J 0 bases, leaving 11 bases between the germline ends. Germline values: CDR1 MDHEN, CDR2 SYDVKM. As DNA, the CDR3 is TGTGCCAGCAGTTTATATCTCGAGTTTAGCACAGATACGCAGTATTTT. This gives the protein CASSLYLEFSTDTQYF.

The V and J genes are TRBV28 and TRBJ2-7; 7 bases are a match to TRBD2. The junction had 9 bases not matched to a gene; V was cut back by 3 bases and J by 1 base. Germline V gene sequence: CDR1 MDHEN, CDR2 SYDVKM. CDR3 size: 16 residues. CDR3 loop: CASSFSLGGGSYEQYF. The CDR3, as DNA: TGTGCCAGCAGTTTCTCTTTGGGCGGGGGATCCTACGAGCAGTACTTC.

The gene calls are TRBV5-1 and TRBJ2-1, with D maybe TRBD2 (7 bases). The CDR3 length is 18 residues. V shed 7 bases and J shed 0 bases, with 23 bases lying between them. Germline V lookup: CDR1 SGHRS, CDR2 YFSETQ. CDR3 DNA sequence: TGCGCCAGCGGGGGGCAGGTAGCGGGCCCGAGCTCCTACAATGAGCAGTTCTTC. Its translation: CASGGQVAGPSSYNEQFF.